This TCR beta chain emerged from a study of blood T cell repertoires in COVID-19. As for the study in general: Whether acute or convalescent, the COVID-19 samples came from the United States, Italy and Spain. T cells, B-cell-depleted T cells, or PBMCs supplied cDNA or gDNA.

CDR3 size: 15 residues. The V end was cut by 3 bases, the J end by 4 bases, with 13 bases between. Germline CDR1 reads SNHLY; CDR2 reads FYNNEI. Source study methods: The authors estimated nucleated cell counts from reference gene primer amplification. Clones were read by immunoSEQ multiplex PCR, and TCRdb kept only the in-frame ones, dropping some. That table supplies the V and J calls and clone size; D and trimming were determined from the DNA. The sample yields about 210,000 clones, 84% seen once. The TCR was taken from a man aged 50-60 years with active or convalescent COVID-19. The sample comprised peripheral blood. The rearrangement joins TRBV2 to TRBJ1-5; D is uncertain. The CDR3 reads CASSDGSMDNQPQHF. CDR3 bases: TGTGCCAGCAGTGATGGGAGCATGGATAATCAGCCCCAGCATTTT.